These 10 T cell receptor beta chains came from one sample sequenced in a study of control samples from healthy donors and cancer patients. Produced via immunoSEQ multiplex PCR; TCRdb's table is partial and in-frame only. The profile shows 400,000 to 500,000 clones, 80% to 95% of them singletons. Sequenced material: PBMCs. The receptor set was obtained from a man aged 40-55 years with head and neck cancer.

The chain has TRBV9 and TRBJ1-1; unclear D gene. V was cut by 0 bases and J by 6 bases, with 21 bases left in between. CDR1 and CDR2 (germline): SGDLS, YYNGEE. The CDR3 has 17 residues. Here the CDR3 DNA reads TGTGCCAGCAGCGTAGCTCCCCAGGTACCACTTTCCGCTGAAGCTTTCTTT. Its translation is CASSVAPQVPLSAEAFF.

The rearrangement uses TRBV2 and TRBJ2-3; 10 positions match TRBD2. V lost 4 bases and J lost 4; bases outside the gene matches: 5. The CDR3 is 15 amino acids. Germline CDR1 SNHLY, CDR2 FYNNEI. The CDR3 region is CASSAASGRPDTQYF. The CDR3 DNA reads as TGTGCCAGCAGTGCAGCTAGCGGGAGACCAGATACGCAGTATTTT.

The chain links TRBV6-6 to TRBJ1-2; D not certain. Trimming shortened V by 0 bases and J by 5 bases, and 13 bases separated the two germline ends. The CDR3 totals 15 residues. The germline gives CDR1 MNHNY, CDR2 SVGAGI (reference sequence). CDR3 sequence reads: CASSYSMATDYGYTF. The CDR3 coding sequence is TGTGCCAGCAGTTACTCGATGGCCACTGATTATGGCTACACCTTC.

The V and J genes are TRBV19 and TRBJ2-1, with D hard to call. V dropped 6 bases and J dropped 4 bases, with 13 bases sitting between them. Looked up from germline, CDR1 is LNHDA and CDR2 is SQIVND (reference sequence). The length of the CDR3 is 14 residues. CDR3: CASSLEWGYNEQFF. In DNA form, the CDR3 reads TGTGCCAGTAGCTTGGAGTGGGGATACAATGAGCAGTTCTTC.

The rearrangement joins TRBV15 to TRBJ2-1, with 7 bases matching TRBD1. The V gene's germline CDR1 is LNHNV and CDR2 YYDKDF (reference sequence). The CDR3 covers 16 residues. V was clipped by 3 bases and J by 0 bases; unmatched bases: 5. The CDR3 coding sequence is TGTGCCACCAGCAGGGAGACAGGGATCTCCTACAATGAGCAGTTCTTC. Translated, it gives CATSRETGISYNEQFF.

The genes are TRBV19 and TRBJ2-3; TRBD2 matches at 11 bases. There are 17 residues in the CDR3. Germline CDR1 reads LNHDA; CDR2 reads SQIVND (reference sequence). With V trimmed by 3 bases and J by 4 bases, 9 bases remained unmatched. The CDR3 sequence is CASSISRLAGRADTQYF. CDR3 bases: TGTGCCAGTAGTATTTCTCGACTAGCGGGGAGGGCAGATACGCAGTATTTT.

Written as DNA, the CDR3 is TGTGCCAGTAGTATGGGCCGGCTGTTTTTT. Translated, it gives CASSMGRLFF. The chain recombines TRBV19 with TRBJ1-4; D remains unclear. Germline CDR1 reads LNHDA; CDR2 reads SQIVND (reference sequence). V was shortened by 3 bases and J by 14 bases, with 7 bases between the two germline ends. The CDR3 has 10 residues.

DNA for the CDR3: TGCAGTGCTAGTGCTAGCGGGGTATTTAGCACAGATACGCAGTATTTT. Translation: CSASASGVFSTDTQYF. The chain combines TRBV20-1 with TRBJ2-3; 9 bases are a match to TRBD2. V shed 3 bases, J shed 0 bases, and the junction held 7 bases outside the gene matches. The CDR3 contains 16 residues. Per the germline V gene, CDR1 is DFQATT and CDR2 is SNEGSKA (reference sequence).

The chain combines TRBV28 with TRBJ2-7; the match to TRBD1 covers 7 bases. The germline V gene has CDR1 MDHEN and CDR2 SYDVKM. V lost 8 bases to trimming and J lost 4 bases; unmatched junction nucleotides: 14. This CDR3 has 15 amino acids. CDR3 protein: CASRRQGGPTYEQYF. The CDR3 DNA follows: TGTGCCAGCCGGAGGCAAGGGGGCCCCACTTACGAGCAGTACTTC.

The chain links TRBV29-1 to TRBJ1-1; D is unresolved. Germline assignment: CDR1 SQVTM and CDR2 ANQGSEA. Trimming took 4 bases from V and 4 from J, leaving 13 bases between them. CDR3 length: 13 residues. The CDR3 region has the DNA TGCAGCGTTGGCACCGCACGAGGCACTGAAGCTTTCTTT. Translating it yields CSVGTARGTEAFF.